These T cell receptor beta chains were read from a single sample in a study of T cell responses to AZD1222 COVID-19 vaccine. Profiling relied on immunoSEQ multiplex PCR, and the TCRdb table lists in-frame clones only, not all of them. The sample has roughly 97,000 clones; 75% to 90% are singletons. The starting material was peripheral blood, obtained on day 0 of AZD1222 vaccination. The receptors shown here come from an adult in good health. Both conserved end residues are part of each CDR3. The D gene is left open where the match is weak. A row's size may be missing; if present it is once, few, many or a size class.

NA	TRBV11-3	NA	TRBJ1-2	CASSHGCGYTF	TGTGCCAGCAGCCACGGGTGTGGCTACACCTTC
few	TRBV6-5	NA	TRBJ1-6	CASSLLGTNNSPLHF	TGTGCCAGCAGCCTACTCGGGACCAATAATTCACCCCTCCACTTT
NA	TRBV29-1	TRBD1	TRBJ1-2	CSAPRGQGHYGYTF	TGCAGCGCCCCCCGGGGACAGGGGCACTATGGCTACACCTTC
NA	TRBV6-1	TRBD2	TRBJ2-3	CASSEGGIGTDTQYF	TGTGCCAGCAGTGAGGGGGGGATCGGCACAGATACGCAGTATTTT
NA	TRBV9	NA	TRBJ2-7	CASSVDPGFSYEQYF	TGTGCCAGCAGCGTGGATCCGGGGTTCTCCTACGAGCAGTACTTC
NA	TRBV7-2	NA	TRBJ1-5	CASSPSNSNQPQHF	TGTGCCAGCAGCCCCAGTAATAGCAATCAGCCCCAGCATTTT
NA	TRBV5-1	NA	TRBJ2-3	CASSLATGRTLGAAGTQYF	TGCGCCAGCAGCTTGGCAACCGGACGCACGCTGGGAGCTGCAGGTACGCAGTATTTT
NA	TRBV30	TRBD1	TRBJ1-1	CAWSQDRGVTEAFF	TGTGCCTGGAGTCAAGACAGGGGGGTCACTGAAGCTTTCTTT
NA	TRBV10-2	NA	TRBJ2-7	CASSHGSSYEQYF	TGCGCCAGCAGCCATGGGAGCTCCTACGAGCAGTACTTC
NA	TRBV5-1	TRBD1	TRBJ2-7	CASSFRDRDNEQYF	TGCGCCAGCAGCTTCCGGGACAGGGACAACGAGCAGTACTTC
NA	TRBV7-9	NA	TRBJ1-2	CASSLQTDYGYTF	TGTGCCAGCAGCTTACAGACGGATTATGGCTACACCTTC
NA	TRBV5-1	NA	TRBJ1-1	CASSLTRIVSNTEAFF	TGCGCCAGCAGCCTAACAAGGATCGTATCGAACACTGAAGCTTTCTTT
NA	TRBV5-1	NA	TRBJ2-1	CASRTRSRDNEQFF	TGCGCCAGCAGGACCCGCTCACGGGACAATGAGCAGTTCTTC
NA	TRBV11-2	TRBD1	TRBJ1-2	CASSPQGAGYGYTF	TGTGCCAGCAGCCCCCAGGGGGCGGGCTATGGCTACACCTTC
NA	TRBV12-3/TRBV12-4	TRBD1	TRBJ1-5	CASSLDRGPQHF	TGTGCCAGCAGTTTAGACAGGGGGCCCCAGCATTTT
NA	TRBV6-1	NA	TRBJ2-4	CATKTSGGANIQYF	TGTGCCACAAAGACTAGTGGGGGGGCAAACATTCAGTACTTC
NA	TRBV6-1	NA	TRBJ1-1	CASARTEAFF	TGTGCCAGCGCTCGCACTGAAGCTTTCTTT
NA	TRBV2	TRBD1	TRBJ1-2	CASRGQGANYGYTF	TGTGCCAGCAGGGGACAGGGGGCTAACTATGGCTACACCTTC
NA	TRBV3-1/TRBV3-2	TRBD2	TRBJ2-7	CASSGTSERYEQYF	TGTGCCAGCAGCGGGACTAGTGAACGGTACGAGCAGTACTTC
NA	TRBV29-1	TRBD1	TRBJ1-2	CSVATTGGIYGYTF	TGCAGCGTTGCGACTACAGGGGGGATCTATGGCTACACCTTC
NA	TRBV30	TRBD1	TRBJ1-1	CAWRPQGASNTEAFF	TGTGCCTGGAGACCTCAGGGGGCGTCTAACACTGAAGCTTTCTTT
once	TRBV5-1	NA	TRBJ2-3	CASARGNKAADTQYF	TGCGCCAGTGCTCGGGGCAATAAGGCCGCAGATACGCAGTATTTT
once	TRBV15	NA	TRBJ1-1	CATSNYNGGTEAFF	TGTGCCACCAGCAACTATAACGGCGGAACTGAAGCTTTCTTT
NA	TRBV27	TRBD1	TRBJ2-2	CASSLWGQGFTGELFF	TGTGCCAGCAGTTTATGGGGACAGGGGTTCACCGGGGAGCTGTTTTTT
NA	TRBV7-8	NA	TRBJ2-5	CASSLGGVAETQYF	TGTGCCAGCAGCTTAGGGGGGGTAGCGGAGACCCAGTACTTC
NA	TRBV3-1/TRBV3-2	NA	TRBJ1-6	CASSQGGFGSPLHF	TGTGCCAGCAGCCAGGGGGGGTTTGGGTCACCCCTCCACTTT
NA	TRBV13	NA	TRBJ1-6	CASSFTGNSPLHF	TGTGCCAGCAGCTTTACAGGGAATTCACCCCTCCACTTT
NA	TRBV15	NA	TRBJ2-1	CATSRDRRDSYNEQFF	TGTGCCACCAGCAGAGATCGGCGGGACTCCTACAATGAGCAGTTCTTC
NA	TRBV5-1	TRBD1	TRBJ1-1	CASSNGQAVNTEAFF	TGCGCCAGCAGCAATGGACAGGCCGTGAACACTGAAGCTTTCTTT
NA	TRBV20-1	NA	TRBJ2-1	CSASQPSPLSSYNEQFF	TGCAGTGCTAGTCAGCCCTCCCCACTTAGCTCCTACAATGAGCAGTTCTTC
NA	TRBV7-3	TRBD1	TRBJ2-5	CASSSKGTTGEETQYF	TGTGCCAGCAGCTCAAAGGGAACCACAGGGGAAGAGACCCAGTACTTC
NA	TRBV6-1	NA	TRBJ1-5	CASSDGGYQPQHF	TGTGCCAGCAGTGACGGGGGATATCAGCCCCAGCATTTT
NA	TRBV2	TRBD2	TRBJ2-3	CASKWGGYTQYF	TGTGCCAGCAAGTGGGGGGGATATACGCAGTATTTT
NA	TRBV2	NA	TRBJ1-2	CASSTQDLRPDGYTF	TGTGCCAGCAGTACCCAGGACCTCAGACCAGATGGCTACACCTTC
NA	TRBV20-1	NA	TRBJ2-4	CSANRDLDLYF	TGCAGTGCTAACCGGGACCTCGATTTATACTTC
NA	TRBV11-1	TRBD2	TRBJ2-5	CASSFGTSGIKETQYF	TGTGCCAGCAGCTTTGGGACTAGCGGCATTAAAGAGACCCAGTACTTC
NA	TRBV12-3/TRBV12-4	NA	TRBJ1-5	CASSYRGHQPQHF	TGTGCCAGCAGTTACCGGGGGCATCAGCCCCAGCATTTT
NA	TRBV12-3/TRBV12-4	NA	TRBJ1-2	CASSFGESYGYTF	TGTGCCAGCAGTTTTGGGGAATCCTATGGCTACACCTTC
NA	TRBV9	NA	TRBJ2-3	CASSNSGGARDTQYF	TGTGCCAGCAGCAATAGTGGGGGGGCCAGGGATACGCAGTATTTT
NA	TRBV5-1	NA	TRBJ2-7	CASQQVPSYEQYF	TGCGCCAGTCAACAGGTCCCCTCCTACGAGCAGTACTTC
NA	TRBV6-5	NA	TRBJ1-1	CASSPPGGRVGEAFF	TGTGCCAGCAGTCCCCCTGGGGGGAGGGTAGGTGAAGCTTTCTTT
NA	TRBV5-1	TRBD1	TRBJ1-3	CASSLGQGASGNTIYF	TGCGCCAGCAGCTTGGGGCAGGGGGCATCTGGAAACACCATATATTTT
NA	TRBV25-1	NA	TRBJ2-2	CASNAGRELFF	TGTGCCAGCAACGCGGGCAGGGAGCTGTTTTTT
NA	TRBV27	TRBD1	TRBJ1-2	CASSYTTGGYSPLFGGYTF	TGTGCCAGCAGTTACACGACAGGGGGCTATTCCCCTTTGTTTGGGGGCTACACCTTC
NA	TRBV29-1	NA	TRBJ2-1	CSVDQGNEQFF	TGCAGCGTTGATCAGGGCAATGAGCAGTTCTTC
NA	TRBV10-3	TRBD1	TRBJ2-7	CAIAPGQGIYEQYF	TGTGCCATAGCCCCGGGACAGGGTATCTACGAGCAGTACTTC
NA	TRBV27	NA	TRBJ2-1	CASSSRGDSSYNEQFF	TGTGCCAGCAGCTCGCGAGGGGATAGCTCCTACAATGAGCAGTTCTTC
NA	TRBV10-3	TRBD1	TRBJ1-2	CATNGQGTPNYGYTF	TGTGCCACCAACGGACAGGGGACTCCTAACTATGGCTACACCTTC